These 15 T cell receptor beta chains originate from one sample sequenced in a study of blood T cell repertoires in COVID-19. Clones were sequenced by immunoSEQ multiplex PCR, and TCRdb holds only the in-frame ones, with some missing. The table lists a few hundred thousand clones, roughly 85% of them singletons. Sequencing used peripheral blood. The receptor set was obtained from a man aged 50 to 59 who had recovered from COVID-19.

The chain has TRBV20-1 and TRBJ1-1; a possible D gene is TRBD1 (5 bases). This CDR3 is built from 10 residues. With 0 bases removed from V and 11 bases from J, the gap between germline ends came to 7 bases. Germline CDR1 DFQATT, CDR2 SNEGSKA (reference sequence). CDR3 region: CSARDRVAFF. The CDR3 DNA reads TGCAGTGCTAGAGACAGGGTCGCTTTCTTT.

V gene TRBV30 combines with J gene TRBJ1-2, with D possibly TRBD1 on 6 matching bases. Between the trimmed V and J ends, which lost 1 base and 0 bases, there was a span of 12 bases. Germline V gene data show CDR1 as GTSNPN and CDR2 as SVGIG (reference sequence). CDR3 size: 15 residues. CDR3 region: CAWSGQALANYGYTF. The CDR3 DNA reads TGTGCCTGGAGTGGACAGGCGTTAGCTAACTATGGCTACACCTTC.

V gene TRBV19 combines with J gene TRBJ1-4; a weak D match, TRBD1 (5 bases). Germline lookup yields CDR1 LNHDA and CDR2 SQIVND (reference sequence). Trimming cost V 6 bases and J 3 bases, with 20 bases left between them. This CDR3 is 17 amino acids long. CDR3 in amino acids: CASRRDGGIRSNEKLFF. In DNA, the CDR3 is TGTGCCAGTAGGCGGGACGGCGGAATTCGTTCTAATGAAAAACTGTTTTTT.

The rearrangement joins TRBV2 to TRBJ1-2; weak D call: TRBD1 (6 bases). With 6 bases removed from V and 0 bases from J, the gap between germline ends came to 14 bases. The CDR3 contains 15 residues. The germline V gene has CDR1 SNHLY and CDR2 FYNNEI. CDR3 sequence: CASSGGQRANYGYTF. The CDR3 DNA reads as TGTGCCAGCAGCGGCGGACAGCGAGCTAACTATGGCTACACCTTC.

This clone showed up just a few times. V gene TRBV27 combines with J gene TRBJ2-7, with D tentatively TRBD1 (5 bases). The CDR3 spans 14 residues. CDR1 is MNHEY, CDR2 SMNVEV, per germline (reference sequence). Trimming left V 4 bases short and J 7 bases short, with 17 bases between. This CDR3 reads CASSSDTKLGEQYF. In DNA form, the CDR3 reads TGTGCCAGCAGTTCGGACACGAAACTTGGGGAGCAGTACTTC.

V usage is TRBV19 and J usage is TRBJ1-1; maybe TRBD1 (6 bases). V lost 1 base and J lost 1, with 10 bases in between. Per the germline V gene, CDR1 is LNHDA and CDR2 is SQIVND (reference sequence). The CDR3 is made up of 15 amino acids. The CDR3 DNA reads TGTGCCAGTAGTATAGGGGGGCATCCGAACACTGAAGCTTTCTTT. Its protein product is CASSIGGHPNTEAFF.

The chain is built from TRBV7-9 and TRBJ2-1, with 7 bases that match TRBD1. The CDR3 is made up of 16 amino acids. The ends lost 5 bases at V and 10 bases at J; junction bases unmatched: 17. Germline assignment: CDR1 SEHNR and CDR2 FQNEAQ (reference sequence). The CDR3 DNA follows: TGTGCCAGCAGCAACCGTCATCACAGGGGTGCAAGGGAGCAGTTCTTC. It is translated as CASSNRHHRGAREQFF.

The genes are TRBV2 and TRBJ1-1, with D possibly matching TRBD1 (6 bases). Trimming left V 5 bases short and J 0 bases short, with 10 bases between. The CDR3 has 14 residues. Germline V CDR1 and CDR2: SNHLY, FYNNEI. CDR3: CASSRGQLNTEAFF. In nucleotides, the CDR3 is TGTGCCAGCAGTCGCGGACAGCTGAACACTGAAGCTTTCTTT.

The chain links TRBV28 to TRBJ2-1, with D perhaps TRBD2 (5 bases). Per the germline V gene, CDR1 is MDHEN and CDR2 is SYDVKM. This CDR3 spans 16 amino acids. With 4 bases removed from V and 0 bases from J, the gap between germline ends came to 13 bases. As DNA, the CDR3 is TGTGCCAGCAGTTCGCACGGGGTAGGCTCCTACAATGAGCAGTTCTTC. Its translation is CASSSHGVGSYNEQFF.

The chain has TRBV19 and TRBJ1-1, with D unclear. There are 15 residues in the CDR3. With 9 bases removed from V and 0 bases from J, the gap between germline ends came to 17 bases. Germline lookup yields CDR1 LNHDA and CDR2 SQIVND (reference sequence). The CDR3 region has the DNA TGTGCCAGCCGAGGACGGGAGCCCATGAACACTGAAGCTTTCTTT. The encoded protein is CASRGREPMNTEAFF.

The chain uses TRBV24-1 and TRBJ2-2; TRBD2 is a possible D gene (6 bases). Trimming removed 4 bases from V and 1 base from J, with 15 bases in between. The CDR3 covers 17 residues. Germline CDR1 is KGHDR and CDR2 is SFDVKD. Here the CDR3 reads CATSDPRSSGNTGELFF. Written as DNA, the CDR3 is TGTGCCACCAGTGACCCCCGAAGTAGCGGGAACACCGGGGAGCTGTTTTTT.

This chain joins TRBV11-2 and TRBJ2-1, with 10 bases matching TRBD1. Germline V gene lookup returns CDR1 SGHAT and CDR2 FQNNGV. V shed 2 bases and J 3 bases; nucleotides not matched to a gene: 4. The length of the CDR3 is 16 residues. CDR3 nucleotide sequence: TGTGCCAGCAGCTTAAGACAGGGGGCGATCTACAATGAGCAGTTCTTC. Amino acid sequence: CASSLRQGAIYNEQFF.

V and J are TRBV25-1 and TRBJ2-7; D is unresolved. V was cut by 3 bases and J by 3 bases, with 18 bases left in between. CDR1 is MGHDK and CDR2 is SYGVNS in the germline V gene. The CDR3 covers 16 residues. The CDR3 DNA is TGTGCCAGCAGTGACTCCCCGGTCTTGGCGGACTACGAGCAGTACTTC. Translation gives CASSDSPVLADYEQYF.

This clone was found once. This chain uses TRBV2 with TRBJ1-5, with 7 bases aligning to TRBD1. With 5 bases clipped from V and 9 bases from J, the junction kept 1 base outside the gene matches. This CDR3 has 11 amino acids. The germline V gene encodes CDR1 SNHLY and CDR2 FYNNEI. The DNA of the CDR3 is TGTGCCAGCAGTTACAGGGGGCCCCAGCATTTT. As protein: CASSYRGPQHF.

The chain links TRBV6-6 to TRBJ2-7; 12 bases line up with TRBD1. The ends lost 7 bases at V and 7 bases at J; junction bases unmatched: 11. Germline V gives CDR1 MNHNY, CDR2 SVGAGI (reference sequence). The CDR3 sequence is 15 residues long. The CDR3 loop reads CASNDRDRGLGEQYF. CDR3 sequence (DNA): TGTGCCAGCAACGACCGGGACAGGGGGCTGGGGGAGCAGTACTTC.